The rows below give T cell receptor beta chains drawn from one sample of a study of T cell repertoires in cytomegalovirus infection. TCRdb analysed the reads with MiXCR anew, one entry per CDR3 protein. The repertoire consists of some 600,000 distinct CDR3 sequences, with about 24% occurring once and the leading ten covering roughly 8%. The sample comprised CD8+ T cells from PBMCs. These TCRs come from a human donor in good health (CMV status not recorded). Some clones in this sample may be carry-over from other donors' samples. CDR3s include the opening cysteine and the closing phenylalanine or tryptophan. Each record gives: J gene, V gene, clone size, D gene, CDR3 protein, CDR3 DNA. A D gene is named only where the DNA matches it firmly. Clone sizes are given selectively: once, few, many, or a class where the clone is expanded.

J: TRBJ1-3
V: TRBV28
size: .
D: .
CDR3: CASSSGVWGHTIYF
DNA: TGTGCCAGCAGTTCAGGGGTTTGGGGACACACCATATATTTT

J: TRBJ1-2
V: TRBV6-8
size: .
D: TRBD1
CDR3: CASSYGTGGEGYTF
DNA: TGTGCCAGCAGTTACGGAACAGGGGGAGAGGGCTACACCTTC

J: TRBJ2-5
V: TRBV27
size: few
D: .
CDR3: CASSTLGRYLETQYF
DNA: TGTGCCAGCAGTACCCTAGGGAGGTATCTTGAGACCCAGTACTTC

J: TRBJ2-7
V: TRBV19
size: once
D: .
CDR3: CASSPRGGTNEQYF
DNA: TGTGCCAGTAGTCCCCGAGGGGGAACGAACGAGCAGTACTTC

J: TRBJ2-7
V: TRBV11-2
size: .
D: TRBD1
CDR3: CASSFATGIGTYEQYF
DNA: TGTGCCAGCAGCTTCGCGACAGGGATAGGGACCTACGAGCAGTACTTC

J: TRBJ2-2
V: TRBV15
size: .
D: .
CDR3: CATSRDRVRTNTGELFF
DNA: TGTGCCACCAGCAGAGATAGAGTTAGAACGAACACCGGGGAGCTGTTTTTT

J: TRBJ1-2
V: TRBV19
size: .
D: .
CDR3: CASSVGKNYGYTF
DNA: TGTGCCAGTAGTGTGGGGAAGAACTATGGCTACACCTTC

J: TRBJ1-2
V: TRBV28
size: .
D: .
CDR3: CASSLYRIALDDGYTF
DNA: TGTGCCAGCAGTTTATACCGAATAGCGCTGGATGACGGCTACACCTTC

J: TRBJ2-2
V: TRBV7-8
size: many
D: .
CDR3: CASSYRGYNTGELFF
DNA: TGTGCCAGCAGCTATAGGGGTTACAACACCGGGGAGCTGTTTTTT

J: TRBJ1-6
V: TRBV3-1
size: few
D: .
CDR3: CASSQESSSYNSPLHF
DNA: TGTGCCAGCAGCCAAGAGTCCAGCTCCTATAATTCACCCCTCCACTTT

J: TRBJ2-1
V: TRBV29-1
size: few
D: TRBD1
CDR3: CSVVTGKSSYNEQFF
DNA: TGCAGCGTCGTGACAGGGAAAAGCTCCTACAATGAGCAGTTCTTC

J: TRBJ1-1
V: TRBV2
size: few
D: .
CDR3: CASSEPLLSEAFF
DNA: TGTGCCAGCAGTGAACCCCTCTTAAGCGAAGCTTTCTTT

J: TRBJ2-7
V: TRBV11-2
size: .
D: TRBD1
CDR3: CASSSPGTGGYEQYF
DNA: TGTGCCAGCAGCTCCCCCGGGACAGGGGGGTACGAGCAGTACTTC

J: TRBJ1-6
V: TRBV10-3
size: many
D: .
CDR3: CARLEAGERTPLHF
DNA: TGTGCCAGACTCGAAGCAGGGGAAAGGACACCCCTCCACTTT

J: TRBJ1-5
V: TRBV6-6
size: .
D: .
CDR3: CASSTKGTFSQPQHF
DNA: TGTGCCAGCAGCACTAAGGGGACCTTCAGTCAGCCCCAGCATTTT

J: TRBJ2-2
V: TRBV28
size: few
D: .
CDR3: CASSFPGAGGDTGELFF
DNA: TGTGCCAGCAGTTTTCCTGGGGCAGGAGGCGACACCGGGGAGCTGTTTTTT

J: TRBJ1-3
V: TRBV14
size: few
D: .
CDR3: CASSYRTSGNTIYF
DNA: TGTGCCAGCAGCTACAGGACCTCTGGAAACACCATATATTTT

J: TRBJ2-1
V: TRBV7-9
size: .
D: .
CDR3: CASSPDGGRYNEQFF
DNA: TGTGCCAGCAGCCCTGACGGGGGGCGTTACAATGAGCAGTTCTTC

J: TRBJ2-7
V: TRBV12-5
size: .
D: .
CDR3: CASQDYEQYF
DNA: TGTGCTAGCCAAGACTACGAGCAGTACTTC

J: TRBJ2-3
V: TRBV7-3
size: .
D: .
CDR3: CASSLTRAMNTDTQYF
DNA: TGTGCCAGCAGCTTAACGCGAGCAATGAACACAGATACGCAGTATTTT

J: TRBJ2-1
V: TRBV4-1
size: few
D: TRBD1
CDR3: CASSQGDSLNEQFF
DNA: TGCGCCAGCAGCCAAGGGGACAGTCTCAATGAGCAGTTCTTC

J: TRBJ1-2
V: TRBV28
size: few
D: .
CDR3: CASGWAGDGYTF
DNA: TGTGCCAGCGGGTGGGCAGGAGATGGCTACACCTTC

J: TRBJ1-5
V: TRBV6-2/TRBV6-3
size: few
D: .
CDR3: CASSYGGRGRNQPQHF
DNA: TGTGCCAGCAGTTACGGCGGCAGGGGCCGCAATCAGCCCCAGCATTTT

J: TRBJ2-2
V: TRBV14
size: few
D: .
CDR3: CASSRLPDSPRMGGELFF
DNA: TGTGCCAGCAGCCGCCTTCCAGACTCACCCCGGATGGGCGGGGAGCTGTTTTTT

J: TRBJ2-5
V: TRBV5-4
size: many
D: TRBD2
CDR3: CATLAGGRETQYF
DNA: TGTGCCACCTTAGCGGGGGGGCGGGAGACCCAGTACTTC

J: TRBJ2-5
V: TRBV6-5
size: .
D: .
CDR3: CASSSAQGRETQYF
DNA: TGTGCCAGCAGTTCCGCGCAGGGACGGGAGACCCAGTACTTC

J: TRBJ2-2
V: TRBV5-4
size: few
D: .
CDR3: CASSLFQPSVNTGELFF
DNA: TGTGCCAGCAGCTTGTTTCAGCCATCCGTGAACACCGGGGAGCTGTTTTTT

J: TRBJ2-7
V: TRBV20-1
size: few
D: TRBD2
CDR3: CSARDQLASSSYEQYF
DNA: TGCAGTGCTAGAGATCAACTAGCGTCTAGCTCCTACGAGCAGTACTTC

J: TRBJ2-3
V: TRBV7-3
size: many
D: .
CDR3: CASSSPGDTQYF
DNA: TGTGCCAGCAGCTCCCCCGGAGATACGCAGTATTTT

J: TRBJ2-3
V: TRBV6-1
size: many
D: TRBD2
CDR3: CASSTLAGVQPKNTDTQYF
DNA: TGTGCCAGCAGTACTCTAGCGGGGGTTCAACCCAAGAACACAGATACGCAGTATTTT

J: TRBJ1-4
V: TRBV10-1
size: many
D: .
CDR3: CASSAHEDNEKLFF
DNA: TGCGCCAGCAGCGCACACGAGGATAATGAAAAACTGTTTTTT

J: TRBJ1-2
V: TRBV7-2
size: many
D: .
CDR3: CASSLEGYGYTF
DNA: TGTGCCAGCAGCTTAGAGGGGTATGGCTACACCTTC

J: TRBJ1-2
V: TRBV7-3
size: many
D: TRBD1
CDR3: CASSPDRVAPDGYTF
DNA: TGTGCCAGCAGCCCAGACAGGGTAGCCCCCGATGGCTACACCTTC

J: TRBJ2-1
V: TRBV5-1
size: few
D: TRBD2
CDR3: CASSFTSGGMRSYNEQFF
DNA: TGCGCCAGCAGCTTCACTAGCGGGGGGATGAGATCCTACAATGAGCAGTTCTTC

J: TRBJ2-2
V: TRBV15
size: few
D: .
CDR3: CATSRGGSTGELFF
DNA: TGTGCCACCAGCAGAGGTGGGAGCACCGGGGAGCTGTTTTTT

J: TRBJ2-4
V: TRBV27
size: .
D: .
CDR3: CASSLDLGGIQYF
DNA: TGTGCCAGCAGTTTAGATCTGGGGGGCATTCAGTACTTC

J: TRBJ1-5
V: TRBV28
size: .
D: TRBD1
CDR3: CASRQGLGSNQPQHF
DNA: TGTGCCAGCAGACAGGGGTTAGGAAGCAATCAGCCCCAGCATTTT

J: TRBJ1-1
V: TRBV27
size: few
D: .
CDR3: CASSATRWGDYTEAFF
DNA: TGTGCCAGCAGTGCGACCCGATGGGGGGACTACACTGAAGCTTTCTTT

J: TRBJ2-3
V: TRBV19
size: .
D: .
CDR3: CASSDRDRSTDTQYF
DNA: TGTGCCAGTAGTGACCGGGACCGGAGCACAGATACGCAGTATTTT

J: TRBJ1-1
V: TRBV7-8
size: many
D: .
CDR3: CASSLLEGMNTEAFF
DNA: TGTGCCAGCAGCTTATTGGAGGGCATGAACACTGAAGCTTTCTTT

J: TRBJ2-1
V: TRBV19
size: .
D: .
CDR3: CASRHTGNEQFF
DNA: TGTGCCAGTAGACATACAGGGAATGAGCAGTTCTTC

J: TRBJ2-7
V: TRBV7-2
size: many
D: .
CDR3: CASSRSGGRIDEQYF
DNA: TGTGCCAGCAGTCGCTCAGGGGGGCGAATTGACGAGCAGTACTTC

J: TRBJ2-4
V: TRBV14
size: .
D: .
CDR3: CASSQDYRLQPYF
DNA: TGTGCCAGCAGCCAAGATTACAGGCTCCAACCTTACTTC

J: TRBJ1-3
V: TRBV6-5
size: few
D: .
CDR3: CASSPGASGNTIYF
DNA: TGTGCCAGCAGCCCCGGTGCCTCTGGAAACACCATATATTTT

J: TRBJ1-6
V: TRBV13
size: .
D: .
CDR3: CASSLEALTPLHF
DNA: TGTGCCAGCAGCTTAGAGGCCCTTACACCCCTCCACTTT

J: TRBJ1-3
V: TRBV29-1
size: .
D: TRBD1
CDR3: CSVLPTGAGNTIYF
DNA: TGCAGCGTCCTGCCGACAGGGGCTGGAAACACCATATATTTT

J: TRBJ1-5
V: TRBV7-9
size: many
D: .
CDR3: CASKQRVPQHF
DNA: TGTGCCAGCAAACAGAGGGTGCCCCAGCATTTT

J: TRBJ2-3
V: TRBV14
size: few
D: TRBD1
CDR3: CASSQRTGTGWTDTQYF
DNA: TGTGCCAGCAGCCAGCGAACCGGGACAGGGTGGACAGATACGCAGTATTTT

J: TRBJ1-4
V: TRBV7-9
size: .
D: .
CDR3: CASTSEHGKLFF
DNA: TGTGCCAGCACCTCGGAGCATGGAAAACTGTTTTTT

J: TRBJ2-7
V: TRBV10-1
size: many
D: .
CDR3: CASSYDSYEQYF
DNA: TGCGCCAGCAGCTACGACAGCTACGAGCAGTACTTC

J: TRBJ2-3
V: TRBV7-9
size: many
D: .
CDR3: CASSLESPGASDTQYF
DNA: TGTGCCAGCAGCCTCGAATCCCCCGGGGCGTCAGATACGCAGTATTTT

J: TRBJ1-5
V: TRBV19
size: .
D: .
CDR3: CTSSRRTDLPNQPQHF
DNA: TGTACCAGTAGTCGGCGGACGGATCTTCCAAATCAGCCCCAGCATTTT

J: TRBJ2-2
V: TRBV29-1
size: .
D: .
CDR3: CSVEGGVTGELFF
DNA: TGCAGCGTTGAAGGGGGAGTCACCGGGGAGCTGTTTTTT

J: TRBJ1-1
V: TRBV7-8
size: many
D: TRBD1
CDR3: CASSRSPGQGWSSVDTEAFF
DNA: TGTGCCAGCAGCCGCTCACCGGGACAGGGTTGGTCCTCCGTGGACACTGAAGCTTTCTTT

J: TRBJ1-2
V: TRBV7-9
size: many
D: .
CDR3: CASSFAGRGYTF
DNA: TGTGCCAGCAGCTTCGCAGGGAGGGGCTACACCTTC

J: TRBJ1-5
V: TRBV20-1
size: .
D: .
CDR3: CSAYRFDTDQPQHF
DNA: TGCAGTGCTTACAGGTTCGACACCGATCAGCCCCAGCATTTT

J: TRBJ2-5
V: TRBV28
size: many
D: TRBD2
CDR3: CASSFLAGGTQETQYF
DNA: TGTGCCAGCAGTTTTTTAGCGGGGGGGACCCAAGAGACCCAGTACTTC

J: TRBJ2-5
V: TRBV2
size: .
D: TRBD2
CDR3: CASTFSGTSGGAVWTQYF
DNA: TGTGCCAGCACCTTCTCTGGGACTAGCGGGGGGGCGGTTTGGACCCAGTACTTC

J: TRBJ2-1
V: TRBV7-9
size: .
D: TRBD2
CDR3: CASSLSGGVNNEQFF
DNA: TGTGCCAGCAGCTTAAGTGGGGGGGTGAACAATGAGCAGTTCTTC